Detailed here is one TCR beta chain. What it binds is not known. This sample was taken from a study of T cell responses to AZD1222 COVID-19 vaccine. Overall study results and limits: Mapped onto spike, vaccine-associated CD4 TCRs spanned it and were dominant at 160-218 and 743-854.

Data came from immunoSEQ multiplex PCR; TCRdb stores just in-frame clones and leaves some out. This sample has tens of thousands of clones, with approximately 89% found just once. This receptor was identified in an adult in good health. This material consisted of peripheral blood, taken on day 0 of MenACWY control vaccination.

The CDR3 is CASSSRLAGLTFNEQFF. CDR3 coding DNA: TGTGCCAGCAGCTCTCGACTAGCGGGACTAACTTTCAATGAGCAGTTCTTC. The chain uses TRBV7-9 and TRBJ2-1; 11 bases align to TRBD2. The CDR3 contains 17 residues. Germline V gene data show CDR1 as SEHNR and CDR2 as FQNEAQ (reference sequence). V lost 4 bases and J lost 6; bases outside the gene matches: 11.